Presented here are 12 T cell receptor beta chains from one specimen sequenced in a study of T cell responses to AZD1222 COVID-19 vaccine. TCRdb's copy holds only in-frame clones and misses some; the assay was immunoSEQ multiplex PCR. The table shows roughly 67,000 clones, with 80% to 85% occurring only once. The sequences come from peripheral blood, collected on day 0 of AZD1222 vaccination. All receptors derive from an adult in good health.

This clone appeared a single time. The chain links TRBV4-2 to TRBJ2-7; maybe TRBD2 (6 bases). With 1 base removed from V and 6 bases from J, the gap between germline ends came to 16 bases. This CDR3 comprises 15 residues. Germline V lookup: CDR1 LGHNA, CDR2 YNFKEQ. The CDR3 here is CASSQVDGGVFEQYF. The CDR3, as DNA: TGTGCCAGCAGCCAAGTGGACGGGGGTGTTTTCGAGCAGTACTTC.

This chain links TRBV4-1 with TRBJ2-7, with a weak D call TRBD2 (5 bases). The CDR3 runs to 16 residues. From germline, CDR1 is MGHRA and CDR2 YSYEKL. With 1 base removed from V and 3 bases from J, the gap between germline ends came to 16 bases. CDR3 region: CASSQGVERRIYEQYF. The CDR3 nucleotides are TGCGCCAGCAGCCAAGGTGTGGAGAGGAGGATCTACGAGCAGTACTTC.

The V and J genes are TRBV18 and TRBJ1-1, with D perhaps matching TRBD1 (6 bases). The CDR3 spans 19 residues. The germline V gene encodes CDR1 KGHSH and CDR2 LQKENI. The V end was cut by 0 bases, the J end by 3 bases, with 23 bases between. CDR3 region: CASSPPLSGAGIVDTEAFF. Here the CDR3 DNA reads TGTGCCAGCTCACCACCACTTTCGGGGGCCGGGATTGTAGACACTGAAGCTTTCTTT.

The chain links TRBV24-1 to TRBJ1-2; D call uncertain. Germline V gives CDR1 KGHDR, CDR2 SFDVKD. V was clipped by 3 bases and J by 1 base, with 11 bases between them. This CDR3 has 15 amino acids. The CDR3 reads CATSDPHDSNYGYTF. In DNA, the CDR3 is TGTGCCACCAGTGATCCCCATGATAGTAACTATGGCTACACCTTC.

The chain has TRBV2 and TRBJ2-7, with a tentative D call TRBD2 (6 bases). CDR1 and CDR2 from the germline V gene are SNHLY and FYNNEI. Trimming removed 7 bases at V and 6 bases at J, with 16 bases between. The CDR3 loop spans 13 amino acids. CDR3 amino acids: CASTSGGKGEQYF. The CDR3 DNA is TGTGCCAGCACCAGTGGGGGGAAAGGCGAGCAGTACTTC.

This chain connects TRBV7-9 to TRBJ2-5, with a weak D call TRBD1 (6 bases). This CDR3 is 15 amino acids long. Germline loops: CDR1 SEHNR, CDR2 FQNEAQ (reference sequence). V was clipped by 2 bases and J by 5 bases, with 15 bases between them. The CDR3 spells CASSLSLRGLETQYF. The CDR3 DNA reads TGTGCCAGCAGCTTATCCCTGAGGGGGTTGGAGACCCAGTACTTC.

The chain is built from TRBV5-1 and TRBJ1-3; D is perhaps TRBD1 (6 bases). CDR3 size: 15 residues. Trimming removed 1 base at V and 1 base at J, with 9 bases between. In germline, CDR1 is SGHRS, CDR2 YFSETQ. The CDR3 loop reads CASSLTGKSGNTIYF. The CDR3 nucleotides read TGCGCCAGCAGCTTGACAGGGAAGTCTGGAAACACCATATATTTT.

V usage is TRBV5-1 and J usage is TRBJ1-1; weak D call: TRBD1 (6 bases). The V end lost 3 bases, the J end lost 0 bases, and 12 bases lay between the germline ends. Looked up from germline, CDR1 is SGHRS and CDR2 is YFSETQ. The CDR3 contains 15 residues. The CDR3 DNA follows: TGCGCCAGCAGCTCAGGGGAAGATTTGAACACTGAAGCTTTCTTT. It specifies CASSSGEDLNTEAFF. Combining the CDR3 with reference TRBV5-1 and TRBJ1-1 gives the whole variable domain KAGVTQTPRYLIKTRGQQVTLSCSPISGHRSVSWYQQTPGQGLQFLFEYFSETQRNKGNFPGRFSGRQFSNSRSEMNVSTLELGDSALYLCASSSGEDLNTEAFFGQGTRLTVV.

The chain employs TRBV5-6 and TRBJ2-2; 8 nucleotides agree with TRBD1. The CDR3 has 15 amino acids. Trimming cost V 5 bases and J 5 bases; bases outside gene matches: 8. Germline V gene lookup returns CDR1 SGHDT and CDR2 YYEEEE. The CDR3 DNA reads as TGTGCCAGCAGATTCGGACAGGGACTGACCGGGGAGCTGTTTTTT. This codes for CASRFGQGLTGELFF.

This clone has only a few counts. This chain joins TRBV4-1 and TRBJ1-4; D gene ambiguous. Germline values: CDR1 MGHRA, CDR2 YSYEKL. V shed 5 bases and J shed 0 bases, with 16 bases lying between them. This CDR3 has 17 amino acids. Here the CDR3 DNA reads TGCGCCAGCAGCGGGGTAGGGTTTTTTGCAACTAATGAAAAACTGTTTTTT. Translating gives CASSGVGFFATNEKLFF.

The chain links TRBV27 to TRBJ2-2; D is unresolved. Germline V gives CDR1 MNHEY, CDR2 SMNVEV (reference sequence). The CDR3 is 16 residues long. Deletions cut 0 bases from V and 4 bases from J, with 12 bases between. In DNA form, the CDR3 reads TGTGCCAGCAGTTTATCGGCTTTGCGCGGCACCGGGGAGCTGTTTTTT. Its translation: CASSLSALRGTGELFF.

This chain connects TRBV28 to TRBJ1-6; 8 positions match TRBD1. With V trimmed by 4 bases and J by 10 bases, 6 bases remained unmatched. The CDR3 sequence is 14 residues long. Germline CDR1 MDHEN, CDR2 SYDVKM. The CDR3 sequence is CASSSGQGGSPLHF. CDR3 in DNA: TGTGCCAGCAGTTCTGGACAGGGTGGATCACCCCTCCACTTT.